This T cell receptor (beta chain) was captured in a study of a mutant IDH1 vaccine in newly diagnosed glioma. About the research overall: There were eight vaccinations for patients, given in weeks 1, 3, 5, 7, 11, 15, 19 and 23. The start of vaccination came 4-6 weeks after radiotherapy alone, or with temozolomide cycles. Treated patients had a mean age of about 37 years and a sex split that was roughly 60% male and 37.5% female.

Time point noted: week 23, last vaccination. All doses held 300 ug of mutant IDH1 20-mer peptide, with topical imiquimod. Using immunoSEQ multiplex PCR, the repertoire was profiled, and TCRdb retains in-frame clones only, with some absent. The sample lists tens of thousands of clones; about four fifths were seen once. Of note for this clone: Its antigen is undetermined.

The J segment lost 2 bases and the V segment lost 4 bases, leaving 10 bases of the junction unmatched. This CDR3 has 17 amino acids. Germline V CDR1 and CDR2: SGHAT, FQNNGV. J is TRBJ2-3 and V is TRBV11-2; 9 positions match TRBD2. The specimen comprised PBMCs, sampled from a glioma patient whose treatment included an IDH1 peptide vaccine. The receptor comes from a man aged 40-49 years with glioma. CDR3 sequence reads: CASSSLGSGGVTDTQYF. The CDR3 nucleotides are TGTGCCAGCAGCTCCCTGGGTAGCGGGGGCGTCACAGATACGCAGTATTTT.